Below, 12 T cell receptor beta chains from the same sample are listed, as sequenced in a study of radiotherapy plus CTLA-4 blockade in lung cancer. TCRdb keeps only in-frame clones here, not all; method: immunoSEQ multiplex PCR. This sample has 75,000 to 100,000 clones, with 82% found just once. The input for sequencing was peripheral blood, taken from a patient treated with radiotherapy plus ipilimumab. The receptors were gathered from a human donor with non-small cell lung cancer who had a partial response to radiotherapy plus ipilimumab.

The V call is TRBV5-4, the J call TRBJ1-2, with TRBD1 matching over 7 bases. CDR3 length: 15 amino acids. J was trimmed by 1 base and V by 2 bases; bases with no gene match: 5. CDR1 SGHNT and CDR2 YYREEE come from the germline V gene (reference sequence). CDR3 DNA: TGTGCCAGCAGCTTACCGGGACAGCTTAACTATGGCTACACCTTC. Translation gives CASSLPGQLNYGYTF.

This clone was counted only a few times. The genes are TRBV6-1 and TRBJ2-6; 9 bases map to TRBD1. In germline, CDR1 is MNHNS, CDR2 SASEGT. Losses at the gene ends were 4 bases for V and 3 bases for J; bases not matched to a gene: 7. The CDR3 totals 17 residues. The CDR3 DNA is TGTGCCAGCAGTGCGGCTACAGGGGGCGATGGGGCCAACGTCCTGACTTTC. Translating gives CASSAATGGDGANVLTF.

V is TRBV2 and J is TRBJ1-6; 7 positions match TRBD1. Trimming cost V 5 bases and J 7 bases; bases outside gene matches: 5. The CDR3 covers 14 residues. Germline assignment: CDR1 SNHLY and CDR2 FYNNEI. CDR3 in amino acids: CASSPGQLNSPLHF. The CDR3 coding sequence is TGTGCCAGCAGTCCGGGACAGCTAAATTCACCCCTCCACTTT.

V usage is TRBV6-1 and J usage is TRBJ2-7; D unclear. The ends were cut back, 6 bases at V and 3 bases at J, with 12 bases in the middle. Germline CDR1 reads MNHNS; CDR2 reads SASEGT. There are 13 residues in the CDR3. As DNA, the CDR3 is TGTGCCAGCAGCGTCATGGGCCACTACGAGCAGTACTTC. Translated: CASSVMGHYEQYF.

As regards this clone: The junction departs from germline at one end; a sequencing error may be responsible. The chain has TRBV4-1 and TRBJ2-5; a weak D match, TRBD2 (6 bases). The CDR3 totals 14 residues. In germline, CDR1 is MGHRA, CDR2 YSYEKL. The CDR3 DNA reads TGTGCCAGCAGCCAAGGAGGGTCGGGGGAGACCCAGTACTTC. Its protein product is CASSQGGSGETQYF.

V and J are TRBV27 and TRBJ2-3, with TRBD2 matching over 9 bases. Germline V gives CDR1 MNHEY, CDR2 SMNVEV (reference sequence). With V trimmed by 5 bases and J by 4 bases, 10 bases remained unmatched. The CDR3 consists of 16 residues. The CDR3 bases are TGTGCCAGCAGTCCGATGACTAGCGGCGTACCAGATACGCAGTATTTT. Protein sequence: CASSPMTSGVPDTQYF.

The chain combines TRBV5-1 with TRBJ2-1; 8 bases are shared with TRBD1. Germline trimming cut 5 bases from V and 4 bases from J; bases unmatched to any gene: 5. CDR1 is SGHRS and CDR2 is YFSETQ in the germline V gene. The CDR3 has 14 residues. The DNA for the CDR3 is TGCGCCAGCAGTTCGGGACAGGTTTACAATGAGCAGTTCTTC. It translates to CASSSGQVYNEQFF.

CDR3 sequence: CASSSAGQGLSYEQYF. The CDR3 DNA reads as TGCGCCAGCAGCTCAGCGGGACAGGGGCTATCATACGAGCAGTACTTC. The chain has TRBV5-1 and TRBJ2-7; 10 positions match TRBD1. Germline V CDR1 and CDR2: SGHRS, YFSETQ. This CDR3 is 16 amino acids long. Trimming removed 3 bases from V and 4 bases from J; junction bases left unmatched: 10.

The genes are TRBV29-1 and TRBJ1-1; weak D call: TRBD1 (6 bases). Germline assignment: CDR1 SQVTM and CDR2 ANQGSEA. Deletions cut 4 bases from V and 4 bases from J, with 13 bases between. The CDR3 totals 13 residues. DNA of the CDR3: TGCAGCGTTGGTCAGGGGCGAGCCACTGAAGCTTTCTTT. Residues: CSVGQGRATEAFF.

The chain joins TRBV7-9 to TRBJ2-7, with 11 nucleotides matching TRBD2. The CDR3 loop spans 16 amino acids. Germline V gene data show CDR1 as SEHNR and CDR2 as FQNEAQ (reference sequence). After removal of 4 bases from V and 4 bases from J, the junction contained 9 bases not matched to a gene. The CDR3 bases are TGTGCCAGCAGCTCTCCGACGGGACTAGCGGTATACGAGCAGTACTTC. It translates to CASSSPTGLAVYEQYF.

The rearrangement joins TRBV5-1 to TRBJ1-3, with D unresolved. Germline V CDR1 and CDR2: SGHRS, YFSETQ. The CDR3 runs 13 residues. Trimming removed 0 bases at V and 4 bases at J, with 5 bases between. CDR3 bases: TGCGCCAGCAGCTTGGACAACGGAAACACCATATATTTT. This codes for CASSLDNGNTIYF.

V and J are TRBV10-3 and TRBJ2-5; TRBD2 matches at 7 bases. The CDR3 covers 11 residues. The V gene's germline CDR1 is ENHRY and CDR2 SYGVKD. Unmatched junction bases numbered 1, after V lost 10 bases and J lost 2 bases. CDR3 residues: CAREGQETQYF. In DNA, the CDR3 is TGTGCCAGGGAGGGGCAAGAGACCCAGTACTTC.